The present entry profiles one T cell receptor beta chain with its context. Its specificity is unknown. This table comes from immunoSEQ multiplex PCR, and its TCRdb copy is limited to in-frame clones, with some not included. The table has 160,000 or so clones, roughly 87% seen once; the top ten hold 10% to 15%. This sample stems from a study of radiation and T cells in renal cell carcinoma. Whole-study findings and limits: Without pretreatment biopsies, baseline tumor clonotype presence was undetermined. From baseline, blood top tumor clonotypes peaked at 2 weeks post-radiation.

Described time point: blood 2 weeks post-SBRT. The treatment is: 15 Gy SBRT to primary tumor, nephrectomy 4 weeks later. The CDR3 is 14 residues long. Trimming took 1 base from V and 14 from J; bases not matched to a gene: 7. Looked up from germline, CDR1 is SGHTS and CDR2 is YDEGEE. The sample consisted of blood, taken from a patient whose treatment included radiotherapy and nephrectomy. The rearrangement links TRBV5-8 to TRBJ1-6; 9 bases line up with TRBD1. This receptor was taken from a woman in her forties or fifties with renal cell carcinoma. CDR3 residues: CASSLWDRASTLHF. CDR3 bases: TGTGCCAGCAGCTTGTGGGACAGGGCATCCACCCTCCACTTT. The full variable domain, in which reference TRBV5-8 and TRBJ1-6 provide the parts outside the CDR3, is EAGVTQSPTHLIKTRGQQATLRCSPISGHTSVYWYQQALGLGLQFLLWYDEGEERNRGNFPPRFSGRQFPNYSSELNVNALELEDSALYLCASSLWDRASTLHFGNGTRLTVT.